The subject of this entry is one T cell receptor beta chain. The source of the sample is a study of blood T cell repertoires in COVID-19. Using immunoSEQ multiplex PCR, the repertoire was profiled, and TCRdb retains in-frame clones only, with some absent. The sample holds 150,000 to 200,000 clones; about 85% are singletons and the top ten take about 3%. Trimming removed 6 bases at V and 4 bases at J, with 12 bases between. The CDR3 is made up of 13 amino acids. The chain links TRBV12-3 or TRBV12-4 to TRBJ1-1; TRBD1 is a possible D gene (6 bases). Sequencing used peripheral blood. The TCR was taken from a human donor with acute or convalescent COVID-19. The donor label of this sample is uncertain. CDR3 bases: TGTGCCAGCAGGGAACAGGGTCGCACTGAAGCTTTCTTT. It codes for CASREQGRTEAFF.